This TCR beta chain was recorded in a study of T-cell reconstitution after alpha-beta-depleted transplantation in children. Using unique molecular identifiers, the investigators prepared the TCRbeta library. TCRdb called the PCR reads again in MiXCR, with one record for every CDR3 protein. The table records some 500,000 distinct CDR3 sequences, about 16% of them present only once. CDR1 is MNHNS and CDR2 is SASEGT in the germline V gene. This CDR3 comprises 19 residues. Trimming removed 7 bases at V and 1 base at J, with 26 bases between. Sequenced here: PBMCs from the stem cell graft donor, sampled from the stem cell graft. This TCR was recovered from a human donor who donated a stem cell graft to a child with acute lymphoblastic leukemia. This chain uses TRBV6-1 with TRBJ2-1; TRBD2 might be the D (6 bases). CDR3 nucleotides: TGTGCCAGCACCCGAACTAAGGGCGGGACCCTAAAATCCTACAATGAGCAGTTCTTC. It is translated as CASTRTKGGTLKSYNEQFF.